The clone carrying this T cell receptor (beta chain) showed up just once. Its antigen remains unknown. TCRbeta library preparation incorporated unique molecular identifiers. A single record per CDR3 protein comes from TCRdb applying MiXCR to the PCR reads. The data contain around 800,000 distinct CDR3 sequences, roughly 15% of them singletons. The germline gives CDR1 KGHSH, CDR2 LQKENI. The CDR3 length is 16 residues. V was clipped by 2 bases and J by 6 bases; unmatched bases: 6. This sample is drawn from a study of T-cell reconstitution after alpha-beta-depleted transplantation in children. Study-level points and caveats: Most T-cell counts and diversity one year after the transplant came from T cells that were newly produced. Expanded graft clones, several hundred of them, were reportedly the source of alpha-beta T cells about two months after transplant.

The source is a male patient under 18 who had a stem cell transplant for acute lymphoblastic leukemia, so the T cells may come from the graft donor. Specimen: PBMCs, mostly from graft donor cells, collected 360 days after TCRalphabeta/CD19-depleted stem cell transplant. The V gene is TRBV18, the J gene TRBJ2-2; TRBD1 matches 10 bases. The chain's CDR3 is CASSPEGQGSAGELFF. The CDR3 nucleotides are TGTGCCAGCTCACCAGAGGGACAGGGGTCAGCCGGGGAGCTGTTTTTT.